One and the same sample provided the 8 T cell receptor beta chains below, sequenced in a study of blood T cell repertoires in COVID-19. Assay: immunoSEQ multiplex PCR; the TCRdb copy retains only in-frame clones and omits some. The sample consists of about 250,000 clones, about 88% of them appearing once. The sequenced sample was peripheral blood. The source is a woman in her 40s who had recovered from COVID-19.

This clone was seen more than once but under ten times. The chain combines TRBV7-2 with TRBJ1-2; 8 bases are shared with TRBD1. V shed 3 bases and J 8 bases; nucleotides not matched to a gene: 8. The length of the CDR3 is 14 residues. CDR1 and CDR2 from the germline V gene are SGHTA and FQGNSA. DNA of the CDR3: TGTGCCAGCAGCTTGGACAGGGAGGCGGGCGGCTACACCTTC. Translation gives CASSLDREAGGYTF.

This chain connects TRBV12-3 or TRBV12-4 to TRBJ1-5; D may be TRBD1 (6 bases). The CDR3 runs to 13 residues. V was clipped by 7 bases and J by 7 bases, with 14 bases between them. Here the CDR3 DNA reads TGTGCCAGCACCTACAGGGATTCACAGCCCCAGCATTTT. Protein sequence: CASTYRDSQPQHF.

V and J are TRBV6-4 and TRBJ1-1; 9 nucleotides line up with TRBD1. Germline-derived CDR1 and CDR2 are MRHNA and SNTAGT. This CDR3 is built from 15 residues. The trim removed 5 bases at V and 2 bases at J, leaving 6 bases unmatched. In DNA, the CDR3 is TGTGCCAGCAGTCGGTCGGACAGGGGAAACACTGAAGCTTTCTTT. Amino acids: CASSRSDRGNTEAFF.

The rearrangement joins TRBV11-3 to TRBJ2-7; TRBD1 agrees at 9 bases. This CDR3 region has 15 residues. From germline, CDR1 is SGHNT and CDR2 YENEEA. Unmatched junction bases numbered 5, after V lost 1 base and J lost 4 bases. This CDR3 reads CASSLGRDRVYEQYF. The CDR3 coding sequence is TGTGCCAGCAGCTTAGGCCGGGACAGGGTGTACGAGCAGTACTTC.

The chain is built from TRBV2 and TRBJ2-7; 9 positions match TRBD2. The CDR3 consists of 14 residues. Germline V gene data show CDR1 as SNHLY and CDR2 as FYNNEI. Trimming removed 9 bases from V and 0 bases from J; junction bases left unmatched: 6. CDR3 coding DNA: TGTGCCAGTACCCGAGCGGGAGGCTCCTACGAGCAGTACTTC. Translated, it gives CASTRAGGSYEQYF.

This sequence joins TRBV4-3 and TRBJ2-1; D is perhaps TRBD2 (5 bases). The V gene lost 0 bases and the J gene lost 0 bases, with 12 bases spanning the gap. The CDR3 is 17 residues long. The germline gives CDR1 LGHNA, CDR2 YSLEER. The CDR3 DNA is TGCGCCAGCAGCCAAGATTCGGACTTGAGCTCCTACAATGAGCAGTTCTTC. This translates into CASSQDSDLSSYNEQFF.

The rearrangement joins TRBV11-2 to TRBJ2-1, with TRBD2 as a possible D gene (5 bases). The CDR3 length is 19 residues. V lost 3 bases and J lost 0, with 21 bases in between. Germline CDR1 and CDR2: SGHAT and FQNNGV. The CDR3 reads CASSFGLDTRGGSYNEQFF. For the CDR3, the DNA is TGTGCCAGCAGCTTCGGCCTCGATACGCGCGGAGGCTCCTACAATGAGCAGTTCTTC. The full variable domain, completed using reference TRBV11-2 and TRBJ2-1, is EAGVAQSPRYKIIEKRQSVAFWCNPISGHATLYWYQQILGQGPKLLIQFQNNGVVDDSQLPKDRFSAERLKGVDSTLKIQPAKLEDSAVYLCASSFGLDTRGGSYNEQFFGPGTRLTVL.

This chain joins TRBV28 and TRBJ2-7; the D is unclear. V was cut by 6 bases and J by 2 bases, with 8 bases left in between. The CDR3 length is 12 residues. Germline CDR1 reads MDHEN; CDR2 reads SYDVKM. CDR3 nucleotides: TGTGCCAGCAGCCTCCCAGCCTACGAGCAGTACTTC. Encoded protein: CASSLPAYEQYF.